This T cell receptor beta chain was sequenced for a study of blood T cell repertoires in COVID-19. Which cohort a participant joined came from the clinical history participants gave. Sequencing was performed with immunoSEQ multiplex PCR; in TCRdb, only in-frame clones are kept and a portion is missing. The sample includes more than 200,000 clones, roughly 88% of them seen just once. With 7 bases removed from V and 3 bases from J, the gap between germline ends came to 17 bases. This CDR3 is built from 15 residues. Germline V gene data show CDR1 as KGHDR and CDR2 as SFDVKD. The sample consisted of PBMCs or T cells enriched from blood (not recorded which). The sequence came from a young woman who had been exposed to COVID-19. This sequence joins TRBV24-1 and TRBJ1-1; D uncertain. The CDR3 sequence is CATRMSGDRDTEAFF. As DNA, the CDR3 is TGTGCCACCAGAATGTCCGGGGATAGGGACACTGAAGCTTTCTTT.